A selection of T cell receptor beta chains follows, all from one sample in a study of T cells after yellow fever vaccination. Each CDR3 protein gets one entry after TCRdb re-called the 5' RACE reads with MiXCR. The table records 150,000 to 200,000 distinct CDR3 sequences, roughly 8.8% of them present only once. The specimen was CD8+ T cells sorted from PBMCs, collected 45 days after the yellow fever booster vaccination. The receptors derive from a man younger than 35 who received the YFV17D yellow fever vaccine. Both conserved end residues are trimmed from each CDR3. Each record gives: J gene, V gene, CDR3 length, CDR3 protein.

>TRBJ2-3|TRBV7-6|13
ASSLGLGASDTQY
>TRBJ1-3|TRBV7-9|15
ASSDSGRTYSGNTIY
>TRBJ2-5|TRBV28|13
ASTSLATGGETQY
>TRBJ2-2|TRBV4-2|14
ASSQDLAGGTGELF
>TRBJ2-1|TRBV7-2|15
ASSSGFPGSSYNEQF
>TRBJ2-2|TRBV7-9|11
ASRGTGTGELF
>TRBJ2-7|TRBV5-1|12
ASSPADRENEQY
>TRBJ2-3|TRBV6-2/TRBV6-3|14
ASSNAVAGRVDTQY
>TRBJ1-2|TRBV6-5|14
ASSYDLGTGTYGYT
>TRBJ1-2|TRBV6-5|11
ASSLSFDYGYT
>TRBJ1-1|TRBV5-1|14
ASSLFPTRENTEAF
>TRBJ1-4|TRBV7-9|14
ASSLKGLATNEKLF
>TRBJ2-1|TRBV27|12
ASSFRDNYNEQF
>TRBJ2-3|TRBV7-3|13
ASSPRTTSTDTQY
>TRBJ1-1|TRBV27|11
ASGGPLNTEAF
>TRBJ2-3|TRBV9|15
ASSVRQWGLSTDTQY
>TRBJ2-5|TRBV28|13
ASRPPGTAQETQY
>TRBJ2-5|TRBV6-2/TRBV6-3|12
ASSYGAGRETQY
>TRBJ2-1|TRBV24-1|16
ATSDGSGTASSYNEQF
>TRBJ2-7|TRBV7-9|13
ASSLVFGGQHEQY
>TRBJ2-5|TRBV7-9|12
ASSPDRAQETQY
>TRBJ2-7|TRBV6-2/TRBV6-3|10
ASSQGDYEQY
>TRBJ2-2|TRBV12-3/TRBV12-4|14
ASSLESGGATGELF
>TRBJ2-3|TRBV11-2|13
ASSLGLRSTDTQY
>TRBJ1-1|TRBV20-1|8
SLQDREAF
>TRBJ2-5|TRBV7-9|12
ASSGPVVQETQY
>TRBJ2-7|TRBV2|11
ATTLTDSYEQY
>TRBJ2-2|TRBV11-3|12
ASQKGSGYGELF
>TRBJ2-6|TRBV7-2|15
ASSLEGANTGANVLT
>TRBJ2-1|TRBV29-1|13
SVEDDSWKYNEQF
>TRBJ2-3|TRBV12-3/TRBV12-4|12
ASRGRLSTDTQY
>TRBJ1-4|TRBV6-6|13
ASSPQVGGNEKLF
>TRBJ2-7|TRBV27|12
ASRPVGYNYEQY
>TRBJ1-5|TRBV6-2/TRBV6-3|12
ASRTGRWNQPQH
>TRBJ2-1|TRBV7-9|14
ASSSSLRGAYNEQF
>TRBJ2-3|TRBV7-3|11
ASSSLGGDTQY
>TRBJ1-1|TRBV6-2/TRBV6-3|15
ASRPRDLTFPLAEAF